This entry lists 3 T cell receptor beta chains sequenced from one sample in a study of tissue T cells after allogeneic stem cell transplantation. Assay used: immunoSEQ multiplex PCR; TCRdb lists only in-frame clones, some missing. This table holds 7,500 to 10,000 clones, approximately 47% found once. The time point: mouse harvest day 7 after allogeneic transplant. The graft held 10^6 splenic CD5+ T cells and 10^7 T-cell-depleted bone marrow cells. The sequencing input was gut tissue. The source is a female BALB/c mouse given C57BL/6 T cells with graft-versus-host disease after an allogeneic hematopoietic cell transplant.

Comments on this clone: The germline and genes are mouse ones. The observed sequence ends 1 residue before the CDR3 terminus, with the missing tail filled in from the germline J gene. The chain has TRBV19 and TRBJ1-1; TRBD1 agrees at 9 bases. The CDR3 is 14 residues long. In germline, CDR1 is FNHDT, CDR2 SITEND (reference sequence). The J segment lost 3 bases and the V segment lost 6 bases, leaving 6 bases of the junction unmatched. The sequenced CDR3 bases are TGTGCCAGCATTCCCGGGACAGGGCACACAGAAGTCTTC. Amino acid sequence: CASIPGTGHTEVF. The entire CDR3 sequence reads CASIPGTGHTEVFF.

This clone has more than one count but fewer than ten. Here the gene names and germline are mouse. From the germline J gene comes the end of the CDR3, since the read stops 1 residue before it. This chain links TRBV26 with TRBJ1-1; maybe TRBD1 (6 bases). Germline V gene sequence: CDR1 KGHPV, CDR2 FQNQEV (reference sequence). The CDR3 length is 12 residues. V was shortened by 4 bases and J by 3 bases, with 6 bases between the two germline ends. CDR3 amino acids: CASSRTDTEVFF. CDR3 DNA (partial): TGTGCCAGCAGTCGGACAGACACAGAAGTCTTC.

This clone was found a few times. Each gene name is a mouse one. The read terminates 1 residue before the CDR3 end, so the remaining end is supplied by the germline J gene. J is TRBJ1-6 and V is TRBV26, with D maybe TRBD1 (6 bases). TRBJ1-6 is designated an ORF whose function remains uncertain. The V and J ends lost 4 bases and 7 bases respectively, with 8 bases between them. Per germline, CDR1 KGHPV and CDR2 FQNQEV (reference sequence). The CDR3 runs 13 residues. The CDR3 is CASSPGQNSPLYF. Incomplete CDR3 DNA: TGTGCCAGCAGTCCGGGACAAAATTCGCCCCTCTAC.